The clone carrying this T cell receptor (beta chain) was detected only a few times. RNA, once extracted, was reverse transcribed into cDNA for use as the sequencing template. Assay: immunoSEQ multiplex PCR; the TCRdb copy retains only in-frame clones and omits some. The sample includes about 120,000 clones, around two fifths of them seen just once. These data are taken from a study of CD8+ T cells in alopecia areata. The CDR3 spans 18 residues. The ends lost 8 bases at V and 3 bases at J; junction bases unmatched: 13. Germline values: CDR1 MDHEN, CDR2 SYDVKM. The receptor's source is a human donor with alopecia areata. Sequencing input: CD4+ T cells sorted from blood. The V call is TRBV28, the J call TRBJ2-3, with TRBD2 matching 14 bases. The CDR3 loop is CASPPGTSGSRSTDTQYF. The CDR3 DNA sequence: TGTGCCAGCCCACCCGGGACTAGCGGGAGTCGGTCAACAGATACGCAGTATTTT. The full variable domain, rest sourced from reference TRBV28 and TRBJ2-3, is DVKVTQSSRYLVKRTGEKVFLECVQDMDHENMFWYRQDPGLGLRLIYFSYDVKMKEKGDIPEGYSVSREKKERFSLILESASTNQTSMYLCASPPGTSGSRSTDTQYFGPGTRLTVL.